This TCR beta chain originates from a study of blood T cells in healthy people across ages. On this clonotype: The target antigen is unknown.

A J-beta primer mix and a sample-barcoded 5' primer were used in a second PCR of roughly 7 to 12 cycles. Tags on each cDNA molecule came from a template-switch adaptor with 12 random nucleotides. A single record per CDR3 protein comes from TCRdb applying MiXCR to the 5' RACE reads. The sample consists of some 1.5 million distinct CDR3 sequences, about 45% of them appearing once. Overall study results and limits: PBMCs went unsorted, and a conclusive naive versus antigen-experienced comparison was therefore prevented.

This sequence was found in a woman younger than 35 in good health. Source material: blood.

CDR3: CASTHGGGYNEQFF. The CDR3 DNA sequence: TGTGCCAGCACCCATGGCGGGGGGTACAATGAGCAGTTCTTC. The chain joins TRBV11-2 to TRBJ2-1, with 8 bases matching TRBD2. This CDR3 has 14 residues. The V gene's germline CDR1 is SGHAT and CDR2 FQNNGV. After removal of 7 bases from V and 4 bases from J, the junction contained 6 bases not matched to a gene.